This T cell receptor beta chain was profiled in a study of glioma-infiltrating T cells. Study-level information: Samples included WHO grade II oligodendrogliomas or astrocytomas and initial-diagnosis grade IV glioblastomas. Dexamethasone exposure before glioma surgery was limited to six or fewer days. Target coverage was roughly 4- to 10-fold for some 1 million blood T cells.

Using RNA template, CDR3s of TCR alpha and beta were amplified with iRepertoire arm-PCR. For one-step reverse transcription and amplification, about 90-450 ng of tissue mRNA or PBMC total RNA was used. Using its own MiXCR run on the multiplex PCR reads, TCRdb lists one record per CDR3 protein. The sample includes more than 300,000 distinct CDR3 sequences, 41% of them seen just once. The V end was cut by 5 bases, the J end by 4 bases, with 17 bases between. Germline CDR1 reads LNHDA; CDR2 reads SQIVND (reference sequence). This CDR3 has 15 amino acids. Sequencing was carried out using glioma tissue, nonneoplastic brain tissue, or PBMCs (not recorded which). The rearrangement links TRBV19 to TRBJ2-5, with D perhaps being TRBD1 or TRBD2 (5 bases each). This clonotype originated in a human donor with low-grade glioma or glioblastoma, undergoing nonglioma brain surgery, or in good health (not recorded which). In nucleotides, the CDR3 is TGTGCCAGTAGTGTGATCCGGGACCCCAGAGAGACCCAGTACTTC. Its protein is CASSVIRDPRETQYF.